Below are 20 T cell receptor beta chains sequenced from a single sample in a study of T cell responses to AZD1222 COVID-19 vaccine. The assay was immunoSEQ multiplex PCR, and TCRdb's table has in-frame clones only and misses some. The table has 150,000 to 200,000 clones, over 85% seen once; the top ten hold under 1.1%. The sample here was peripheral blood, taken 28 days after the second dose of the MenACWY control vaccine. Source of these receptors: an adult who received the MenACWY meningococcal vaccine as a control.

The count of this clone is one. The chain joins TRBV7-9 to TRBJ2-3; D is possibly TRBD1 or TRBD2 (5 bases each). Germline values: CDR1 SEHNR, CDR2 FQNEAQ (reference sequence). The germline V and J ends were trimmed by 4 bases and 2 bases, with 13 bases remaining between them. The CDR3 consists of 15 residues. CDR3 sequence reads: CASSSGTGFTDTQYF. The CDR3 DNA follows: TGTGCCAGCAGCTCAGGGACGGGGTTCACAGATACGCAGTATTTT.

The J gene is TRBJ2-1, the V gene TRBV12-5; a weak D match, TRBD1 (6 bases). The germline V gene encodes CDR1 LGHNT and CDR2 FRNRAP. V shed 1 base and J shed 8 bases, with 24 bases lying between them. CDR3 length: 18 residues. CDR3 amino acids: CASGLADTPRGTGYEQFF. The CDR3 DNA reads TGTGCTAGTGGTTTGGCCGACACTCCTAGGGGGACGGGGTATGAGCAGTTCTTC.

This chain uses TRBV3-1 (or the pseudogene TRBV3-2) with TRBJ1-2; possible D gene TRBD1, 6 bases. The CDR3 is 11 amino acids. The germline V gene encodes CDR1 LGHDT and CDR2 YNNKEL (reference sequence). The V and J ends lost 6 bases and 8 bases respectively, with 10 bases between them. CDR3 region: CASRQGRGYTF. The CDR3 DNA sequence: TGTGCCAGCAGGCAGGGGAGAGGCTACACCTTC.

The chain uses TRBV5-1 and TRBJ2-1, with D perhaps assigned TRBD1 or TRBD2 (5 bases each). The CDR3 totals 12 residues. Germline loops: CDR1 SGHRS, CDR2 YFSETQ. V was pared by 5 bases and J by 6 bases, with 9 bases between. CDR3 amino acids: CASSWDGNEQFF. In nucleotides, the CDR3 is TGCGCCAGCAGTTGGGACGGCAATGAGCAGTTCTTC.

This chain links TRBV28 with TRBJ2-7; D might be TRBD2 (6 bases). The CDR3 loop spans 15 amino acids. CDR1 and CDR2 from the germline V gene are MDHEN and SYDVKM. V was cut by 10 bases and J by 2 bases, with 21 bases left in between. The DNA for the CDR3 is TGTGCCATTCAGACCTTCGGGACGGGAGCCTACGAGCAGTACTTC. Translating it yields CAIQTFGTGAYEQYF.

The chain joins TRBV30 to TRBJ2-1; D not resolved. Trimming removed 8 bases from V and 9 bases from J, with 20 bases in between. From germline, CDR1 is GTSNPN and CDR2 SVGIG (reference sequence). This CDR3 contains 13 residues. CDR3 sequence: CAHNRLSPSEQFF. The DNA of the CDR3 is TGTGCCCACAACCGACTTAGCCCCAGTGAGCAGTTCTTC.

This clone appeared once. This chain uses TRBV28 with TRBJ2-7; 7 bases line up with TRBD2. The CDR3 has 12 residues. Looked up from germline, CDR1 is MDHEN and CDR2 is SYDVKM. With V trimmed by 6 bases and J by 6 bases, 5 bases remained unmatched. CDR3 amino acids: CASRFWGGEQYF. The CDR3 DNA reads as TGTGCCAGCAGGTTTTGGGGGGGCGAGCAGTACTTC.

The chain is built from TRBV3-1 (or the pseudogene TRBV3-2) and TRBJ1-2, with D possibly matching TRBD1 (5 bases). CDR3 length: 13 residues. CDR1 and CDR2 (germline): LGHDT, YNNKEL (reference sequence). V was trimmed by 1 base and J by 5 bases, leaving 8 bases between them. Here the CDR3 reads CASSQGAGYGYTF. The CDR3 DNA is TGTGCCAGCAGCCAAGGGGCAGGGTATGGCTACACCTTC.

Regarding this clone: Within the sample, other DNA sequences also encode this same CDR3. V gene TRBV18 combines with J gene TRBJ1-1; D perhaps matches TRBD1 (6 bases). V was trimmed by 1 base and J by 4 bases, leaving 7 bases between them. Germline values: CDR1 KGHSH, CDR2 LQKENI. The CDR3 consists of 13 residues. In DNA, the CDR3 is TGTGCCAGCTCACCACAGGGGGGCACTGAAGCTTTCTTT. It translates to CASSPQGGTEAFF.

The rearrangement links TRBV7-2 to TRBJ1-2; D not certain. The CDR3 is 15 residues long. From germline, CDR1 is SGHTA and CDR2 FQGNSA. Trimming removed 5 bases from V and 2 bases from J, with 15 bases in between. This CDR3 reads CASSLEGRGNYGYTF. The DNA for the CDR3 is TGTGCCAGCAGCCTAGAAGGGAGAGGAAACTATGGCTACACCTTC. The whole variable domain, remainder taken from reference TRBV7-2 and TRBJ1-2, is GAGVSQSPSNKVTEKGKDVELRCDPISGHTALYWYRQSLGQGLEFLIYFQGNSAPDKSGLPSDRFSAERTGGSVSTLTIQRTQQEDSAVYLCASSLEGRGNYGYTFGSGTRLTVV.

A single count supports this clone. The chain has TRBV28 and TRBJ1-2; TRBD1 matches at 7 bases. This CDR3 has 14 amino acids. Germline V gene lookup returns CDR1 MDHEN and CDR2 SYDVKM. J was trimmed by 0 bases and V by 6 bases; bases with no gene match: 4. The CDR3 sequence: CASRTGAPNYGYTF. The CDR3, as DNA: TGTGCCAGCAGAACAGGGGCGCCTAACTATGGCTACACCTTC.

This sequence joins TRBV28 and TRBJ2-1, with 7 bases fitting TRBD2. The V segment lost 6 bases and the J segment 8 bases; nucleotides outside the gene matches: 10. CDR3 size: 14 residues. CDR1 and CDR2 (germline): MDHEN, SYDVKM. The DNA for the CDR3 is TGTGCCAGCAGGGGGGGGTTCCTGAAGGATGAGCAGTTCTTC. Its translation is CASRGGFLKDEQFF.

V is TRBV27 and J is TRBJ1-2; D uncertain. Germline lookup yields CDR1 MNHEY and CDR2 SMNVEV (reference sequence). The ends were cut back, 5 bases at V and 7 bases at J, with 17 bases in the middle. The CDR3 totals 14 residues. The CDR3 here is CASSPSDGRSGYTF. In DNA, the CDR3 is TGTGCCAGCAGTCCCTCGGACGGTAGGAGTGGCTACACCTTC.

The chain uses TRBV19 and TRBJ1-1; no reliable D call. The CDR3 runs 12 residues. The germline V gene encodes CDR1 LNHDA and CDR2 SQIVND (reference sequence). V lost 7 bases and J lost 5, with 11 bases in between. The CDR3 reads CASILGGTEAFF. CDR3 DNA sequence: TGTGCCAGTATCCTGGGTGGTACTGAAGCTTTCTTT.

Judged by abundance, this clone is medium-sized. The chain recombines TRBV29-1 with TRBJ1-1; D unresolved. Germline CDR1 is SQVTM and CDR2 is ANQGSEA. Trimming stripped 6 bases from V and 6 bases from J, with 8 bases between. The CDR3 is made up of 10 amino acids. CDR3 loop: CSVFAAEAFF. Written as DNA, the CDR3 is TGCAGCGTCTTTGCGGCTGAAGCTTTCTTT.

The CDR3 spells CASSPGLATDTQYF. Written as DNA, the CDR3 is TGTGCCAGCAGTCCGGGACTAGCGACAGATACGCAGTATTTT. V usage is TRBV28 and J usage is TRBJ2-3; 10 positions agree with TRBD2. Germline CDR1 is MDHEN and CDR2 is SYDVKM. The ends lost 5 bases at V and 3 bases at J; junction bases unmatched: 2. The CDR3 sequence is 14 residues long.

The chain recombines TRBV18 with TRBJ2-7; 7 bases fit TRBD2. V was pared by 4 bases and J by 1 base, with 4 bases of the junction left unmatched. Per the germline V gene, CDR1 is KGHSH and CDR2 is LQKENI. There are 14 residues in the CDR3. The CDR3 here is CASSRDSGSYEQYF. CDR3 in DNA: TGTGCCAGCTCACGTGATAGCGGGTCCTACGAGCAGTACTTC.

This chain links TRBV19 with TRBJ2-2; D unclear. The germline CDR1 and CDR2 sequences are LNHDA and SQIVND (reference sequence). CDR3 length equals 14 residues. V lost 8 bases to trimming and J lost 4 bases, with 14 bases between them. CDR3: CASLRAGVTGELFF. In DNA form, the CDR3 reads TGTGCCAGTCTCCGCGCAGGTGTCACCGGGGAGCTGTTTTTT.

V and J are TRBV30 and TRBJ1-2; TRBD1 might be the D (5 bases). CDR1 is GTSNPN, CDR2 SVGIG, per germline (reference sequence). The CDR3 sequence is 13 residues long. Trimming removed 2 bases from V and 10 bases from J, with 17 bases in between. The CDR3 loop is CAWSFSAQGSYTF. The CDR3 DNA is TGTGCCTGGAGTTTCTCGGCGCAGGGATCCTACACCTTC.

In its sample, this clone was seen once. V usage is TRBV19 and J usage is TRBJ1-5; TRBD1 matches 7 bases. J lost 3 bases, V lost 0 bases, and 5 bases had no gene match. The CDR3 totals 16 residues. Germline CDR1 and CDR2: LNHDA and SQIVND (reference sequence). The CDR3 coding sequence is TGTGCCAGTAGTATAGAATGGGGACAGTCCAATCAGCCCCAGCATTTT. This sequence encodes CASSIEWGQSNQPQHF.